This TCR beta chain derives from a study of blood T cell repertoires in COVID-19. Background on the study: The study drew acute and convalescent COVID-19 samples from the United States, Italy and Spain. Sources were T cells, B-cell-depleted T cells, or PBMCs; the material itself was cDNA or gDNA.

Germline V lookup: CDR1 MNHEY, CDR2 SMNVEV (reference sequence). Trimming at V came to 3 bases and at J to 5 bases, leaving 10 bases not matched to a gene. The CDR3 contains 18 residues. In the study's own analysis: The authors estimated nucleated cell counts from reference gene primer amplification. Sequencing used immunoSEQ multiplex PCR; TCRdb keeps in-frame clones, though not all of them. V, J and clone size derive from that table, while D and trimming were established from the DNA sequence. Here the sample spans some 83,000 clones, roughly nine tenths being singletons. This TCR was recovered from a woman older than 75 with active or convalescent COVID-19. The rearrangement joins TRBV27 to TRBJ2-1; 13 bases match TRBD2. The sequencing sample was made of peripheral blood. The CDR3 DNA reads TGTGCCAGCAGTTTTCTGGGACTAGCGGGAAGAAGTGACAATGAGCAGTTCTTC. Its protein is CASSFLGLAGRSDNEQFF.